This T cell receptor (beta chain) was sequenced during a study of preoperative IRX-2 immunotherapy in early breast cancer. This CDR3 has 18 residues. CDR1 and CDR2 from the germline V gene are MDHEN and SYDVKM. V trimming: 4 bases; J trimming: 1 base; junction bases outside the gene matches: 12. Data came from immunoSEQ multiplex PCR; TCRdb stores just in-frame clones and leaves some out. The sample lists around 35,000 clones, over 90% occurring once. As for treatment: preoperative locoregional IRX-2 cytokine immunotherapy. Preoperative locoregional IRX-2 cytokine immunotherapy was tested in the phase Ib source study.

This TCR came from a human donor with breast cancer. This sequence joins TRBV28 and TRBJ2-2; TRBD1 aligns across 7 bases. Sampling was performed from a patient treated with IRX-2 immunotherapy. CDR3 amino acids: CASSSVIRTGRNTGELFF. CDR3 nucleotide sequence: TGTGCCAGCAGTTCCGTAATACGGACAGGACGGAACACCGGGGAGCTGTTTTTT.